The 24 T cell receptor beta chains below were found in one sample sequenced in a study of early stage breast cancer tumors. Clones were sequenced by immunoSEQ multiplex PCR, and TCRdb holds only the in-frame ones, with some missing. Among tens of thousands of clones listed, approximately 75% were seen once. What was sequenced was blood. The receptors originated from a person between 50 and 60 years old with breast cancer.

CDR3: CASSFRETSGKQFF. As DNA, the CDR3 is TGTGCCAGCAGCTTCCGGGAGACTAGCGGGAAGCAGTTCTTC. The rearrangement joins TRBV7-9 to TRBJ2-1, with 11 bases matching TRBD2. With 3 bases clipped from V and 11 bases from J, the junction kept 6 bases outside the gene matches. CDR3 length: 14 residues. Germline CDR1 SEHNR, CDR2 FQNEAQ (reference sequence).

The chain carries TRBV4-2 and TRBJ2-1; TRBD2 is a possible D gene (6 bases). In germline, CDR1 is LGHNA, CDR2 YNFKEQ. This CDR3 has 16 residues. V was clipped by 4 bases and J by 7 bases, with 20 bases between them. The CDR3 loop reads CASSPLGGSGKNEQFF. The CDR3 DNA sequence: TGTGCCAGCAGCCCCTTAGGAGGGTCGGGAAAAAATGAGCAGTTCTTC.

The V gene is TRBV7-9, the J gene TRBJ2-7; weak D call: TRBD2 (5 bases). The germline V gene encodes CDR1 SEHNR and CDR2 FQNEAQ (reference sequence). V was trimmed by 5 bases and J by 5 bases, leaving 16 bases between them. CDR3 length equals 14 residues. The CDR3 sequence is CASSPTLVSDEQYF. The CDR3 DNA is TGTGCCAGCAGCCCCACACTAGTTTCCGACGAGCAGTACTTC.

This chain links TRBV6-1 with TRBJ2-3; TRBD1 agrees at 7 bases. The CDR3 covers 16 residues. V trimming: 4 bases; J trimming: 1 base; junction bases outside the gene matches: 8. Per germline, CDR1 MNHNS and CDR2 SASEGT. The CDR3 nucleotides read TGTGCCAGCAGTGCCACAGGGGTAGTGGGCACAGATACGCAGTATTTT. Translation gives CASSATGVVGTDTQYF.

V gene TRBV30 combines with J gene TRBJ1-2; D is unresolved. The CDR3 is 13 amino acids. The V end was cut by 5 bases, the J end by 4 bases, with 14 bases between. Germline V gene lookup returns CDR1 GTSNPN and CDR2 SVGIG (reference sequence). CDR3 sequence: CAWEGLSAYGYTF. The CDR3 DNA sequence: TGTGCCTGGGAGGGCCTCTCGGCCTATGGCTACACCTTC.

V and J are TRBV7-6 and TRBJ2-5; 10 nucleotides line up with TRBD2. V was clipped by 3 bases and J by 5 bases; unmatched bases: 15. The CDR3 runs to 18 residues. Per germline, CDR1 SGHVS and CDR2 FNYEAQ. CDR3 DNA: TGTGCCAGCAGCTTGCAGACTAGCGGGCCCAACCGGCGGGAGACCCAGTACTTC. Protein sequence: CASSLQTSGPNRRETQYF.

The table lists this clone with a few counts. The CDR3, as DNA: TGCAGCGTTGATGGCCATAGAATGGGCGGGGAGCTGTTTTTT. Translated: CSVDGHRMGGELFF. The genes are TRBV29-1 and TRBJ2-2; D gene unclear. Germline lookup yields CDR1 SQVTM and CDR2 ANQGSEA. This CDR3 comprises 14 residues. Trimming cost V 3 bases and J 7 bases, with 15 bases left between them.

The CDR3 spells CASSGGTEQYF. CDR3 bases: TGTGCCAGCAGCGGGGGGACCGAGCAGTACTTC. The chain employs TRBV6-5 and TRBJ2-7, with 7 bases matching TRBD2. After removal of 6 bases from V and 6 bases from J, the junction contained 2 bases not matched to a gene. CDR1 and CDR2 (germline): MNHEY, SVGAGI. The CDR3 runs 11 residues.

CDR3 bases: TGTGCCAGCAGTGAAGAGAGAGGACAGGGCTACACTGAAGCTTTCTTT. Its translation is CASSEERGQGYTEAFF. The V call is TRBV25-1, the J call TRBJ1-1; 8 bases fit TRBD1. Germline trimming cut 2 bases from V and 3 bases from J; bases unmatched to any gene: 8. The CDR3 extends over 16 amino acids. Germline assignment: CDR1 MGHDK and CDR2 SYGVNS.

The sample holds one count of this clone. The chain couples TRBV19 to TRBJ2-5; TRBD2 might be the D (5 bases). Germline V gene data show CDR1 as LNHDA and CDR2 as SQIVND (reference sequence). The CDR3 is 12 residues long. Trimming pared 7 bases from V and 5 bases from J, leaving 11 bases between. CDR3 loop: CASTNRGETQYF. In nucleotides, the CDR3 is TGTGCCAGTACTAATAGAGGGGAGACCCAGTACTTC.

The chain employs TRBV5-6 and TRBJ1-5; 7 nucleotides line up with TRBD1. V lost 3 bases to trimming and J lost 6 bases; unmatched junction nucleotides: 12. Germline loops: CDR1 SGHDT, CDR2 YYEEEE. This CDR3 is built from 16 residues. The CDR3 sequence: CASSSHRDRVPQPQHF. The CDR3 DNA sequence: TGTGCCAGCAGCTCACACCGGGACAGAGTTCCTCAGCCCCAGCATTTT.

The chain employs TRBV6-6 and TRBJ1-2; no definite D call. From germline, CDR1 is MNHNY and CDR2 SVGAGI (reference sequence). V was cut by 8 bases and J by 7 bases, with 8 bases left in between. The CDR3 sequence is 10 residues long. CDR3 bases: TGTGCCAGCCTTGGCCCTGGCTACACCTTC. This gives the protein CASLGPGYTF.

V gene TRBV19 combines with J gene TRBJ2-1, with 9 bases matching TRBD1. The CDR3 totals 15 residues. The V segment lost 4 bases and the J segment 9 bases; nucleotides outside the gene matches: 10. Germline assignment: CDR1 LNHDA and CDR2 SQIVND (reference sequence). The CDR3 reads CASSSLGTGYAEQFF. Written as DNA, the CDR3 is TGTGCCAGTAGTAGTCTCGGGACAGGGTATGCTGAGCAGTTCTTC.

The chain couples TRBV5-1 to TRBJ1-2; D is possibly TRBD1 (5 bases). The CDR3 has 12 residues. The germline gives CDR1 SGHRS, CDR2 YFSETQ. V lost 5 bases and J lost 3, with 8 bases in between. CDR3 amino acids: CASSRGDYGYTF. In DNA form, the CDR3 reads TGCGCCAGCAGTCGGGGGGACTATGGCTACACCTTC.

This sequence joins TRBV10-3 and TRBJ2-1, with 13 bases matching TRBD2. With V trimmed by 5 bases and J by 7 bases, 17 bases remained unmatched. CDR3 size: 19 residues. Germline V CDR1 and CDR2: ENHRY, SYGVKD. DNA for the CDR3: TGTGCCATCAGTCGCAGGGGGACTAGCGGGACATTACGGACAAATGAGCAGTTCTTC. This gives the protein CAISRRGTSGTLRTNEQFF.

The chain links TRBV2 to TRBJ2-3; D ambiguous. Germline V gene data show CDR1 as SNHLY and CDR2 as FYNNEI. The CDR3 has 11 residues. Trimming took off 7 bases at V and 7 bases at J, with 9 bases between the two ends. CDR3 sequence: CASKAEYTQYF. The DNA for the CDR3 is TGTGCCAGCAAGGCAGAGTATACGCAGTATTTT. Full variable domain (remainder filled in from reference TRBV2 and TRBJ2-3): EPEVTQTPSHQVTQMGQEVILRCVPISNHLYFYWYRQILGQKVEFLVSFYNNEISEKSEIFDDQFSVERPDGSNFTLKIRSTKLEDSAMYFCASKAEYTQYFGPGTRLTVL.

The sample holds a few counts of this clone. This chain joins TRBV29-1 and TRBJ1-1, with TRBD1 identical over 8 bases. After removal of 7 bases from V and 1 base from J, the junction contained 5 bases not matched to a gene. CDR3 size: 13 residues. Germline lookup yields CDR1 SQVTM and CDR2 ANQGSEA. CDR3 bases: TGCAGCGCTTCGACAGGGGCGAACACTGAAGCTTTCTTT. This codes for CSASTGANTEAFF.

V is TRBV4-2 and J is TRBJ2-3; 7 bases line up with TRBD2. Trimming at V came to 4 bases and at J to 2 bases, leaving 9 bases not matched to a gene. The CDR3 length is 16 residues. Germline CDR1 LGHNA, CDR2 YNFKEQ. The CDR3 region has the DNA TGTGCCAGCAGCCTCAGACTAGCCTCAGCCACAGATACGCAGTATTTT. This encodes CASSLRLASATDTQYF.

This clone was detected a few times. This chain links TRBV2 with TRBJ1-1; D perhaps matches TRBD1 (5 bases). With 4 bases removed from V and 0 bases from J, the gap between germline ends came to 6 bases. Per germline, CDR1 SNHLY and CDR2 FYNNEI. The CDR3 contains 13 residues. CDR3 residues: CASSGQMNTEAFF. The CDR3 coding sequence is TGTGCCAGCAGTGGACAGATGAACACTGAAGCTTTCTTT.

In DNA form, the CDR3 reads TGTGCCAGCAGCGCCTTGAGGGGAGGGGAGACCCAGTACTTC. This sequence encodes CASSALRGGETQYF. The chain carries TRBV7-2 and TRBJ2-5; 7 bases line up with TRBD2. Trimming cost V 5 bases and J 5 bases; bases outside gene matches: 8. Germline V gene data show CDR1 as SGHTA and CDR2 as FQGNSA. This CDR3 spans 14 amino acids.

The rearrangement uses TRBV11-2 and TRBJ2-1; the D call may be TRBD1 or TRBD2 (5 bases each). Germline lookup yields CDR1 SGHAT and CDR2 FQNNGV. This CDR3 contains 15 residues. The ends were cut back, 2 bases at V and 7 bases at J, with 15 bases in the middle. The CDR3 protein is CASSLQSGRSNEQFF. CDR3 nucleotides: TGTGCCAGCAGCTTACAATCAGGGAGATCAAATGAGCAGTTCTTC.

The genes are TRBV27 and TRBJ2-3, with 12 bases fitting TRBD2. J was trimmed by 6 bases and V by 5 bases; bases with no gene match: 9. The germline V gene has CDR1 MNHEY and CDR2 SMNVEV (reference sequence). CDR3 size: 16 residues. CDR3 protein: CASSVGLAGIKDTQYF. CDR3 sequence (DNA): TGTGCCAGCAGTGTTGGACTAGCGGGAATCAAGGATACGCAGTATTTT.

The gene calls are TRBV27 and TRBJ1-1; the match to TRBD1 covers 7 bases. Germline CDR1 MNHEY, CDR2 SMNVEV (reference sequence). Trimming took 4 bases from V and 2 from J; bases not matched to a gene: 10. CDR3 length: 16 amino acids. Here the CDR3 DNA reads TGTGCCAGCAGTTCTATACCGGGACAGAGAAACACTGAAGCTTTCTTT. As protein: CASSSIPGQRNTEAFF.

The chain has TRBV4-2 and TRBJ2-1, with 11 bases matching TRBD2. The CDR3 loop spans 15 amino acids. V shed 4 bases, J shed 4 bases, and the junction held 3 bases outside the gene matches. Germline CDR1 and CDR2: LGHNA and YNFKEQ. CDR3 sequence reads: CASSLRLAGYNEQFF. The DNA for the CDR3 is TGTGCCAGCAGCCTCCGACTAGCGGGGTACAATGAGCAGTTCTTC.